Reported below is one T cell receptor beta chain. Its specificity is not known. The primer mix had 52 TRBV and 13 TRBJ primers. The assay was immunoSEQ multiplex PCR, and TCRdb's table has in-frame clones only and misses some. The repertoire includes some 23,000 clones, about 88% of them detected once, and approximately 1.3% sits in the top ten. CDR3 length equals 14 residues. The junction had 7 bases not matched to a gene; V was cut back by 6 bases and J by 5 bases. CDR1 and CDR2 from the germline V gene are MDHEN and SYDVKM. This specimen belongs to a study of regulatory T cells. Study-level points and caveats: In CD3G-deficient patients, conventional CD4+ T cells were enriched for hydrophobic CDR3 residues at positions 6 and 7.

Sequencing input: conventional CD4+ T cells sorted from blood. The receptor was derived from a child aged 5-17 years with CD3G deficiency. The chain employs TRBV28 and TRBJ1-1; TRBD1 aligns across 9 bases. CDR3 nucleotide sequence: TGTGCCAGCAGAAGACAGGGGGTTCGAACTGAAGCTTTCTTT. Translating gives CASRRQGVRTEAFF. Drawing the rest from reference TRBV28 and TRBJ1-1, the complete variable domain is DVKVTQSSRYLVKRTGEKVFLECVQDMDHENMFWYRQDPGLGLRLIYFSYDVKMKEKGDIPEGYSVSREKKERFSLILESASTNQTSMYLCASRRQGVRTEAFFGQGTRLTVV.